These T cell receptor beta chains were read from a single sample in a study of T cell changes during pregnancy in multiple sclerosis. Sequencing was performed with immunoSEQ multiplex PCR; in TCRdb, only in-frame clones are kept and a portion is missing. The table records tens of thousands of clones, around nine tenths of them present only once. This material consisted of peripheral blood, taken in the third trimester of pregnancy. These TCRs come from a female donor in good health, enrolled as a control in a pregnancy study. Both conserved end residues are part of each CDR3. The D gene is left open where the match is weak. Size is omitted from some rows. Given values are once, few, many or a class for expanded clones.

J gene	V gene	CDR3 length	D gene	clone size	CDR3 protein	CDR3 DNA
TRBJ1-4	TRBV28	16	.	.	CASSSRQAPRDEKLFF	TGTGCCAGCAGTTCTCGACAGGCCCCGAGGGATGAAAAACTGTTTTTT
TRBJ1-2	TRBV7-2	15	.	few	CASRDPTAHNYGYTF	TGTGCCAGCAGGGATCCGACAGCTCATAACTATGGCTACACCTTC
TRBJ2-1	TRBV23-1	14	.	.	CASSQGGVYNEQFF	TGCGCCAGCAGTCAAGGCGGGGTATACAATGAGCAGTTCTTC
TRBJ2-2	TRBV2	14	.	few	CASSLTANTGELFF	TGTGCCAGCAGTTTGACAGCGAACACCGGGGAGCTGTTTTTT
TRBJ1-4	TRBV5-1	14	.	.	CASSLAESGEKLFF	TGCGCCAGCAGCTTGGCAGAGTCAGGGGAAAAACTGTTTTTT
TRBJ1-1	TRBV5-4	13	.	.	CASSPGQNTEAFF	TGTGCCAGCAGCCCTGGACAGAACACTGAAGCTTTCTTT
TRBJ2-1	TRBV6-1	14	TRBD1	.	CASSPRTGRDEQFF	TGTGCCAGCAGTCCTCGGACAGGCAGGGATGAGCAGTTCTTC
TRBJ1-4	TRBV4-1	18	TRBD1	.	CASSRALGRQGSNEKLFF	TGCGCCAGCAGCAGAGCCCTGGGTAGACAGGGGAGTAATGAAAAACTGTTTTTT
TRBJ1-1	TRBV7-2	15	.	.	CASSLYAARNTEAFF	TGTGCCAGCAGCTTATACGCCGCGAGGAACACTGAAGCTTTCTTT
TRBJ1-2	TRBV6-1	16	.	.	CASSEDSGTLSYGYTF	TGTGCCAGCAGTGAAGATTCCGGGACACTTTCTTATGGCTACACCTTC
TRBJ1-2	TRBV6-5	14	.	.	CASSYSAGNYGYTF	TGTGCCAGCAGTTACTCAGCGGGGAACTATGGCTACACCTTC
TRBJ1-1	TRBV7-9	14	.	.	CASSFDTLNTEAFF	TGTGCCAGCAGCTTCGACACATTGAACACTGAAGCTTTCTTT
TRBJ2-1	TRBV11-2	17	TRBD1	once	CASSLAHRDRVFLIWFF	TGTGCCAGCAGCTTAGCCCACCGGGACAGGGTATTTCTGATTTGGTTCTTC
TRBJ2-6	TRBV5-6	17	.	once	CASLSLGRTSGANVLTF	TGTGCCTCTCTAAGCTTGGGGCGGACGTCTGGGGCCAACGTCCTGACTTTC
TRBJ2-5	TRBV5-1	16	TRBD2	.	CASSPGGWGLAETQYF	TGCGCCAGCAGCCCCGGGGGGTGGGGTTTGGCAGAGACCCAGTACTTC
TRBJ1-5	TRBV7-9	14	.	.	CASSPQGSNQPQHF	TGTGCCAGCAGCCCTCAGGGAAGCAATCAGCCCCAGCATTTT
TRBJ1-2	TRBV7-9	14	TRBD1	.	CASSSGTGSEGYTF	TGTGCCAGCAGCTCAGGGACAGGTTCGGAAGGCTACACCTTC
TRBJ1-1	TRBV14	15	.	.	CASSQEGRENTEAFF	TGTGCCAGCAGCCAAGAGGGCAGGGAGAACACTGAAGCTTTCTTT
TRBJ1-5	TRBV30	11	.	few	CAWSVRDTQHF	TGTGCCTGGAGTGTACGAGACACCCAGCATTTT
TRBJ2-7	TRBV6-1	14	TRBD2	.	CASSEVGLALEQYF	TGTGCCAGCAGTGAAGTGGGACTAGCTCTCGAGCAGTACTTC
TRBJ2-6	TRBV7-2	17	.	.	CASSLGRADSGANVLTF	TGTGCCAGCAGCTTAGGCAGGGCGGACTCTGGGGCCAACGTCCTGACTTTC
TRBJ1-2	TRBV6-6	13	.	.	CASSYSNPGPCTF	TGTGCCAGCAGTTACTCGAACCCTGGGCCCTGCACCTTC
TRBJ2-3	TRBV5-1	13	.	.	CASSLFGTDTQYF	TGCGCCAGCAGCTTGTTCGGCACAGATACGCAGTATTTT
TRBJ2-5	TRBV5-8	15	TRBD2	.	CASSGTLAGEKTQYF	TGTGCCAGCAGCGGAACACTAGCGGGGGAAAAGACCCAGTACTTC
TRBJ1-2	TRBV7-9	15	TRBD1	.	CASSSGTGGAYGYTF	TGTGCCAGCAGCTCCGGGACAGGGGGCGCCTATGGCTACACCTTC